Detailed here is one T cell receptor beta chain. The antigen is undetermined. These data belong to a study of radiotherapy plus CTLA-4 blockade in lung cancer. The overall study: Among enrolled patients, over 15% responded and roughly 30% achieved disease control. Study results and limitations: In blood, tumor-derived TCR clones expanded after radiotherapy plus ipilimumab. Strongest reported response predictors: early blood clone changes and post-radiation interferon-beta.

Participants had chemo-refractory metastatic non-small-cell lung cancer and were treated with focal radiation plus ipilimumab CTLA-4 blockade. Clones were sequenced by immunoSEQ multiplex PCR, and TCRdb holds only the in-frame ones, with some missing. The profile shows about 97,000 clones, roughly 74% of them singletons. This receptor was identified in a human donor with non-small cell lung cancer who had a partial response to radiotherapy plus ipilimumab. Some clones in this sample may be carry-over from other donors' samples. The sequences come from peripheral blood, collected from a patient treated with radiotherapy plus ipilimumab.

The CDR3 here is CASSGRAWYNEQFF. The CDR3 DNA follows: TGTGCCAGTAGCGGGAGGGCCTGGTACAATGAGCAGTTCTTC. The chain is built from TRBV19 and TRBJ2-1; 8 bases agree with TRBD2. V gave up 6 bases and J gave up 4 bases; unmatched junction bases: 5. The germline V gene has CDR1 LNHDA and CDR2 SQIVND (reference sequence). This CDR3 spans 14 amino acids.